This TCR beta chain was observed in a study of blood T cells in healthy people across ages. This clonotype was recorded a few times. A J-beta primer mix and a sample-barcoded 5' primer were used in a second PCR of roughly 6 to 11 cycles. TCRdb re-called the 5' RACE reads with MiXCR, one entry per CDR3 protein. The table includes 1.5 million to 2 million distinct CDR3 sequences, roughly 27% detected once. Sequencing was carried out using blood. This receptor was taken from a woman aged 25 to 39 in good health.

CDR3 in amino acids: CASSYDERGQFF. The CDR3 nucleotides read TGTGCCAGCAGTTACGACGAGCGGGGGCAGTTCTTC. The V call is TRBV12-3 or TRBV12-4, the J call TRBJ2-1; 7 bases fit TRBD2. This CDR3 is 12 amino acids long. After removal of 4 bases from V and 12 bases from J, the junction contained 6 bases not matched to a gene.